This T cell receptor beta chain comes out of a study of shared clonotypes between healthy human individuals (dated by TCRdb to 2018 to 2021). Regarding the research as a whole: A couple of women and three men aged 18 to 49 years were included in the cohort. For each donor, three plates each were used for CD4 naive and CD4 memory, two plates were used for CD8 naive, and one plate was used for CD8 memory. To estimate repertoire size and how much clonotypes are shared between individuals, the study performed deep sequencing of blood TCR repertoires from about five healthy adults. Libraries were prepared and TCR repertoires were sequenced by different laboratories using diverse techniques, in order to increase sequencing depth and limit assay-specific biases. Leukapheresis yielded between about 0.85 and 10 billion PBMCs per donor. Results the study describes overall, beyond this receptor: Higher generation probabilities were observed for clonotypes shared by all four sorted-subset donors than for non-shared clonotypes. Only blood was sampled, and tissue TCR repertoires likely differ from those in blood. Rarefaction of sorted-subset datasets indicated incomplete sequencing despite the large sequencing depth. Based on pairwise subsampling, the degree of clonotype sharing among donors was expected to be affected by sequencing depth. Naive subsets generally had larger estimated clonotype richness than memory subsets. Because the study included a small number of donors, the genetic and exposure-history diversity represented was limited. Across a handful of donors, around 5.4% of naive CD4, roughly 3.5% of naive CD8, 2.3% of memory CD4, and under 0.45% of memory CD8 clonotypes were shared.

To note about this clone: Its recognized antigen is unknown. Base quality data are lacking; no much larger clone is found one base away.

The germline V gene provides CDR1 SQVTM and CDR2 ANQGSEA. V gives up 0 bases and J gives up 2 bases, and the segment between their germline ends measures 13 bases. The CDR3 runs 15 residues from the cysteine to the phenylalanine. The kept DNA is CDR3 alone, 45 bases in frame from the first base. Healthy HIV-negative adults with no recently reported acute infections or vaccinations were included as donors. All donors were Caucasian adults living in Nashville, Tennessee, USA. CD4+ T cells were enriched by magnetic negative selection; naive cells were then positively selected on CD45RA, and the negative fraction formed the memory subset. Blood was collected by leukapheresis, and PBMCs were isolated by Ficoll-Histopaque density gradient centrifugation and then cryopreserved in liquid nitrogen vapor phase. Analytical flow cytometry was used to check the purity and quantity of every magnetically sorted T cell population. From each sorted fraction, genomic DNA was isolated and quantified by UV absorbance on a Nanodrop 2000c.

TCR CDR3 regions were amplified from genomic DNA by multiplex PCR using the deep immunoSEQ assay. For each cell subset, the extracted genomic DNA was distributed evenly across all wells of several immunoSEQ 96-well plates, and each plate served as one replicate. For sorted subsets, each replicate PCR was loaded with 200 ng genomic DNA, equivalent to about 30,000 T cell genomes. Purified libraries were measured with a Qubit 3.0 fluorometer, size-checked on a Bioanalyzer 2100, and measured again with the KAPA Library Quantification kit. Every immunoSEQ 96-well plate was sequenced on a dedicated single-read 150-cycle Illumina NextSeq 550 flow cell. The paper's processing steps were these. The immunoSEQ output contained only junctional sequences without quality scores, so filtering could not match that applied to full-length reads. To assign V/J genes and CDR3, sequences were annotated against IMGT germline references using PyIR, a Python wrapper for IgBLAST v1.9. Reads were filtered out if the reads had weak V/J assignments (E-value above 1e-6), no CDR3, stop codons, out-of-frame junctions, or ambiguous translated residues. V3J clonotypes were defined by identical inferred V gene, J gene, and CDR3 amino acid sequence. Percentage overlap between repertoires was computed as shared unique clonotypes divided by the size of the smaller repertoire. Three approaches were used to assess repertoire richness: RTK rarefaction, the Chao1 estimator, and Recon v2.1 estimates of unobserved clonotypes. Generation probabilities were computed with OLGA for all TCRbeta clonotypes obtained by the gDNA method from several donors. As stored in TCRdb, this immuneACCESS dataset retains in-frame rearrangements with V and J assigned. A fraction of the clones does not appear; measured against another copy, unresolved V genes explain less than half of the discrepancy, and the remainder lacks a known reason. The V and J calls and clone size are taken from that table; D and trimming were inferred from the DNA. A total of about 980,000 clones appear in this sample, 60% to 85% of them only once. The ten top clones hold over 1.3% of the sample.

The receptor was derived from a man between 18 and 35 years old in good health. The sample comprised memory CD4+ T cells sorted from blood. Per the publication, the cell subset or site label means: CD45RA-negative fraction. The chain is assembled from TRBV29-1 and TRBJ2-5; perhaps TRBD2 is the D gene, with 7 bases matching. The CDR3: CSVEDGGGEQETQYF. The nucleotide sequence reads TGCAGCGTTGAAGATGGCGGGGGCGAACAAGAGACCCAGTACTTC.